These 2 T cell receptor beta chains came from one sample sequenced in a study of OX40 agonist ivuxolimab in advanced cancers. To prepare the library, the immunoSEQ multiplex PCR assay was applied. TCRdb retrieved this table from immuneACCESS and kept in-frame rearrangements only. Not all clones are present; in checked studies, unresolved V genes account for under half, and no reason is known for the remainder. The sample table contains 14,000 or so clones; only one count was recorded for over 80% of them. The ten largest clones capture 43% of the sample. The sequencing used CD4+ or CD8+ T cells sorted from blood, collected in a trial of the OX40 agonist ivuxolimab. Receptors were obtained from an adult with an advanced solid tumor such as melanoma, head and neck, liver or kidney cancer.

This clone was observed at least ten times. The chain employs TRBV5-6 and TRBJ2-5, with D perhaps assigned TRBD1 or TRBD2 (5 bases each). Germline CDR1 reads SGHDT; CDR2 reads YYEEEE. Trimming removed 3 bases at V and 1 base at J, with 16 bases between. The CDR3 spans 16 residues. CDR3 in amino acids: CASSSLRREIQETQYF. The CDR3 DNA sequence: TGTGCCAGCAGCTCGCTTCGCAGGGAGATCCAAGAGACCCAGTACTTC. The whole variable domain, filled in from reference TRBV5-6 and TRBJ2-5, reads DAGVTQSPTHLIKTRGQQVTLRCSPKSGHDTVSWYQQALGQGPQFIFQYYEEEERQRGNFPDRFSGHQFPNYSSELNVNALLLGDSALYLCASSSLRREIQETQYFGPGTRLLVL.

This clone has a handful of counts. The J gene is TRBJ2-3, the V gene TRBV9; D remains ambiguous. The CDR3 runs to 13 residues. Germline V gene lookup returns CDR1 SGDLS and CDR2 YYNGEE. Trimming cost V 4 bases and J 7 bases, with 13 bases left between them. As DNA, the CDR3 is TGTGCCAGCAGCCCCCTTGACGGGTATACGCAGTATTTT. This gives the protein CASSPLDGYTQYF.